This T cell receptor beta chain is drawn from a study of T-cell memory formation after mild COVID-19. Amplification by 5'RACE using constant-segment primers produced TCR alpha and TCR beta cDNA libraries that carried sample barcodes and UMIs. Via MiXCR, TCRdb re-called the 5' RACE reads, giving one row per CDR3 protein. Seen here are around 430,000 distinct CDR3 sequences, 15% to 20% observed once, and the top ten hold approximately 21%. Findings and limits, study-wide: Contracting CD4+ clones sat mainly in CM and EM; CD8+ in EMRA.

A note on this clonotype: Its cognate antigen is unknown.

The sequencing input was PBMCs or a T cell subset sorted from them (not recorded which). This receptor was obtained from a man aged 18 to 30 who had mild COVID-19 (a few samples of this study predate the infection). Cell type and time point are not known.

CDR3 DNA sequence: TGTGCCAGCAGCCCAGGCCCAGATACTGCTAACTATGGCTACACCTTC. Translated, it gives CASSPGPDTANYGYTF. The chain links TRBV7-6 to TRBJ1-2; D is undetermined. Germline values: CDR1 SGHVS, CDR2 FNYEAQ. V lost 5 bases, J lost 0 bases, and 16 bases lay in between. The CDR3 totals 16 residues.